The clone carrying this TCR beta chain was seen at least ten times. Antigen specificity is unknown. Looked up from germline, CDR1 is SNHLY and CDR2 is FYNNEI. The CDR3 runs to 16 residues. The ends lost 7 bases at V and 4 bases at J; junction bases unmatched: 12. Amplification targeted TCR beta CDR3 regions from RNA transcripts. First-round RT-PCR targeting the TCR CDR3 was performed with the HTBI primer set. TCRdb reprocessed the multiplex PCR reads via MiXCR and lists one record per CDR3 protein. The table includes 500,000 to 650,000 distinct CDR3 sequences, just under 20% detected once. The sample belongs to a study of T cells in Graves' hyperthyroidism and ophthalmopathy. About the study: At the time of initial diagnosis and before any treatment, peripheral blood was collected.

General study results and limits: Among clonotypes expanded in thyroid above 0.001, most were also found in blood. Ophthalmopathy was told apart from stable hyperthyroidism by a 13 V-J model.

Duration under 3 months, a NOSPECS grade of at least 4, and a Clinical Activity Score of at least 3 characterized the ophthalmopathy patients. This clonotype was obtained from a man in his forties with Graves' ophthalmopathy. V is TRBV2 and J is TRBJ1-5; TRBD1 matches 8 bases. Source material: blood. The CDR3 spells CASNIKTGVGNQPQHF. CDR3 DNA: TGTGCCAGCAATATCAAGACAGGGGTGGGAAATCAGCCCCAGCATTTT.